These T cell receptor beta chains were read from a single sample in a study of T cells in Graves' hyperthyroidism and ophthalmopathy. MiXCR, run by TCRdb on the multiplex PCR reads, gives a single entry per CDR3 protein. The sample lists 600,000 to 750,000 distinct CDR3 sequences; 17% were seen once. Sequencing used blood. The receptors derive from a man between 45 and 60 years old with Graves' hyperthyroidism. The CDR3 runs from the conserved cysteine through the conserved F or W. The D gene is left open where the match is weak. Where a row states a size, it is once, few, many or the class of an expanded clone; other rows omit it.

D gene	V gene	J gene	clone size	CDR3 length	CDR3 protein	CDR3 DNA
.	TRBV20-1	TRBJ2-1	.	16	CSARARGLISYNEQFF	TGCAGTGCTAGAGCCCGGGGACTTATCTCCTACAATGAGCAGTTCTTC
.	TRBV9	TRBJ2-5	few	13	CASSVGFKETQYF	TGTGCCAGCAGCGTAGGCTTTAAAGAGACCCAGTACTTC
.	TRBV3-1	TRBJ1-1	few	15	CASSLLLEGDTEAFF	TGTGCCAGCAGCCTCCTTTTAGAGGGGGACACTGAAGCTTTCTTT
.	TRBV27	TRBJ2-7	few	15	CASTPEGGLSYEQYF	TGTGCCAGCACTCCTGAAGGGGGGCTTTCCTACGAGCAGTACTTC
.	TRBV7-9	TRBJ2-2	.	13	CASIQVNTGELFF	TGTGCCAGCATCCAGGTGAACACCGGGGAGCTGTTTTTT
TRBD1	TRBV27	TRBJ1-4	many	15	CASSQQGARSEKLFF	TGTGCCAGCAGTCAACAGGGGGCGCGGAGTGAAAAACTGTTTTTT
TRBD1	TRBV11-2	TRBJ2-7	many	16	CASSGRDRGRPYEQYF	TGTGCCAGCAGCGGTCGGGACAGGGGGCGACCCTACGAGCAGTACTTC
.	TRBV6-1	TRBJ2-7	.	15	CASSPPWDTSYEQYF	TGTGCCAGCAGCCCACCCTGGGACACCTCCTACGAGCAGTACTTC
.	TRBV6-5	TRBJ1-2	.	18	CASSYSTGTGLWGGGYTF	TGTGCCAGCAGTTACAGTACCGGGACGGGTCTTTGGGGAGGTGGCTACACCTTC
.	TRBV6-2/TRBV6-3	TRBJ1-3	.	15	CASSYSRTTGNTIYF	TGTGCCAGCAGTTACTCGCGTACAACTGGAAACACCATATATTTT
TRBD2	TRBV2	TRBJ2-2	many	15	CASTLLAGSTGELFF	TGTGCCAGCACCCTACTAGCGGGGTCCACCGGGGAGCTGTTTTTT
.	TRBV25-1	TRBJ1-1	.	14	CASSGIYPNTEAFF	TGTGCCAGCTCCGGGATCTACCCGAACACTGAAGCTTTCTTT
TRBD2	TRBV20-1	TRBJ2-1	.	15	CSASSSSGLNNEQFF	TGCAGTGCTAGCTCTTCTAGCGGACTAAACAATGAGCAGTTCTTC
.	TRBV6-1	TRBJ2-1	few	15	CATRTGAESYNEQFF	TGTGCCACTCGGACGGGGGCGGAATCTTACAATGAGCAGTTCTTC
.	TRBV30	TRBJ2-2	few	12	CAWNGGTGELFF	TGTGCCTGGAATGGGGGCACCGGGGAGCTGTTTTTT
.	TRBV20-1	TRBJ2-7	.	14	CSARDQDYTYEQYF	TGCAGTGCTAGAGATCAGGACTACACATACGAGCAGTACTTC
.	TRBV28	TRBJ2-1	many	15	CASTSPGQAYNEQFF	TGTGCCAGCACTAGTCCGGGACAAGCCTACAATGAGCAGTTCTTC
TRBD1	TRBV29-1	TRBJ1-1	many	13	CSAPGQLNTEAFF	TGCAGCGCCCCGGGACAGCTAAACACTGAAGCTTTCTTT
TRBD2	TRBV11-2	TRBJ2-1	many	17	CASSLVWASGFYNEQFF	TGTGCCAGCAGCTTAGTGTGGGCTAGCGGATTCTACAATGAGCAGTTCTTC
TRBD2	TRBV28	TRBJ2-2	many	14	CASFSGRNTGELFF	TGTGCCAGTTTTAGCGGGAGAAACACCGGGGAGCTGTTTTTT
TRBD1	TRBV27	TRBJ1-5	many	14	CASSPGGRNQPQHF	TGTGCCAGCAGTCCAGGGGGCCGAAATCAGCCCCAGCATTTT
.	TRBV6-2/TRBV6-3	TRBJ1-4	few	13	CASSQPGAEKLFF	TGTGCCAGCAGTCAGCCAGGGGCCGAAAAACTGTTTTTT
TRBD1	TRBV12-3/TRBV12-4	TRBJ2-2	.	18	CASSPGQGYLLNTGELFF	TGTGCCAGCAGCCCGGGACAGGGGTATTTACTGAACACCGGGGAGCTGTTTTTT
.	TRBV27	TRBJ2-7	.	14	CASSTTGGSYELYF	TGTGCCAGCAGTACTACAGGAGGATCTTACGAGCTGTACTTC
TRBD2	TRBV30	TRBJ2-3	many	13	CAWSGRAGDTQYF	TGTGCCTGGAGCGGGAGGGCCGGGGATACGCAGTATTTT
.	TRBV6-1	TRBJ1-2	.	14	CASSEGAMGRGHTF	TGTGCCAGCAGTGAAGGGGCGATGGGCCGGGGCCACACCTTC
TRBD1	TRBV29-1	TRBJ2-1	many	14	CSVVVGTVYNEQFF	TGCAGCGTTGTTGTTGGGACAGTTTACAATGAGCAGTTCTTC
TRBD1	TRBV2	TRBJ1-4	.	13	CASREGTGEKLFF	TGTGCCAGCAGGGAAGGGACAGGGGAAAAACTGTTTTTT
TRBD1	TRBV18	TRBJ2-3	few	15	CASSPGRGLTDTQYF	TGTGCCAGCTCACCGGGCAGGGGGCTCACAGATACGCAGTATTTT
.	TRBV7-8	TRBJ2-3	many	17	CASSLAEGSGPTDTQYF	TGTGCCAGCAGCTTAGCGGAAGGATCAGGACCCACAGATACGCAGTATTTT
.	TRBV28	TRBJ2-1	many	12	CASSSANNEQFF	TGTGCCAGCAGTTCAGCCAACAATGAGCAGTTCTTC
.	TRBV30	TRBJ2-2	few	13	CAWSLQRTGELFF	TGTGCCTGGAGTTTACAGCGAACCGGGGAGCTGTTTTTT
.	TRBV19	TRBJ1-2	.	14	CASSRQGQSYGYTF	TGTGCCAGTAGTCGGCAAGGACAGTCCTATGGCTACACCTTC
TRBD2	TRBV29-1	TRBJ2-7	many	16	CSVAGLANPWGYEQYF	TGCAGCGTGGCGGGACTAGCGAATCCCTGGGGGTACGAGCAGTACTTC
TRBD1	TRBV24-1	TRBJ2-3	.	16	CATSDRPRQGQDTQYF	TGTGCCACCAGTGATCGGCCTCGACAGGGTCAAGATACGCAGTATTTT
.	TRBV18	TRBJ2-4	few	15	CASSAPTGPKNIQYF	TGTGCCAGCTCAGCACCGACAGGCCCCAAAAACATTCAGTACTTC
.	TRBV20-1	TRBJ2-5	many	14	CSARPGTEQETQYF	TGCAGTGCTAGACCCGGGACGGAACAAGAGACCCAGTACTTC
.	TRBV6-5	TRBJ1-2	few	13	CASSYSKGAGYTF	TGTGCCAGCAGTTACTCGAAGGGTGCTGGCTACACCTTC
.	TRBV5-1	TRBJ2-1	.	16	CASSLEAVSRYDEQFF	TGCGCCAGCAGCTTGGAGGCCGTGAGTCGGTACGATGAGCAGTTCTTC
.	TRBV12-3/TRBV12-4	TRBJ1-3	many	14	CASSLHGAGNTIYF	TGTGCCAGCAGTCTGCATGGGGCGGGAAACACCATATATTTT
.	TRBV7-3	TRBJ2-2	many	15	CASSSSRDGTGELFF	TGTGCCAGCAGCTCGTCCCGGGACGGGACCGGGGAGCTGTTTTTT
.	TRBV6-2/TRBV6-3	TRBJ2-2	.	18	CASSYSILVGHNTGELFF	TGTGCCAGCAGTTACTCGATCTTAGTGGGACATAACACCGGGGAGCTGTTTTTT
TRBD1	TRBV2	TRBJ2-1	.	14	CASIYGTGTNEQFF	TGTGCCAGCATTTACGGGACAGGGACCAATGAGCAGTTCTTC
.	TRBV25-1	TRBJ2-5	many	13	CASKSDFQETQYF	TGTGCCAGCAAATCGGACTTCCAAGAGACCCAGTACTTC
.	TRBV15	TRBJ1-4	few	15	CATSRDNGVNEKLFF	TGTGCCACCAGCAGAGATAATGGGGTTAATGAAAAACTGTTTTTT
.	TRBV27	TRBJ1-1	.	13	CASSLSPTGTAFF	TGTGCCAGCAGTTTATCTCCCACAGGGACAGCTTTCTTT
TRBD2	TRBV10-1	TRBJ2-2	few	14	CASSEPGLARELFF	TGCGCCAGCAGTGAGCCGGGACTAGCGAGGGAGCTGTTTTTT
TRBD1	TRBV2	TRBJ2-1	many	16	CASSAHRDSPHNEQFF	TGTGCCAGCAGTGCTCACCGGGACAGTCCTCACAATGAGCAGTTCTTC